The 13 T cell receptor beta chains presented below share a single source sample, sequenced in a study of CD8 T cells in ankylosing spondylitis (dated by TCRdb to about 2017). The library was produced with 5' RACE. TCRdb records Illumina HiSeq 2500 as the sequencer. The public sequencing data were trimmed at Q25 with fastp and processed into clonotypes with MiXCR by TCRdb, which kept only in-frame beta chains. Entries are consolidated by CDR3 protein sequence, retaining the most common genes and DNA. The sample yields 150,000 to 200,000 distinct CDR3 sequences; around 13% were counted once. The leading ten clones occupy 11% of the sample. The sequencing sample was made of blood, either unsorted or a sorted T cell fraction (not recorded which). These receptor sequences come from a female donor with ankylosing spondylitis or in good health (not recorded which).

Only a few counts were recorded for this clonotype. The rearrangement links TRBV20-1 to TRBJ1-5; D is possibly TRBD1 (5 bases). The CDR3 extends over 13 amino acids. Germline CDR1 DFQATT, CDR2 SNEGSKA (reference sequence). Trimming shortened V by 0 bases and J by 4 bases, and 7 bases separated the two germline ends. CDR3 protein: CSARERGNQPQHF. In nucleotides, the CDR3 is TGCAGTGCTAGAGAACGGGGGAATCAGCCCCAGCATTTT.

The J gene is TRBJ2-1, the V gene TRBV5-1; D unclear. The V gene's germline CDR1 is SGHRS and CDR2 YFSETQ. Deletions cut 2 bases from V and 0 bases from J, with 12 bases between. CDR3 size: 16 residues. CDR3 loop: CASSLSTASSYNEQFF. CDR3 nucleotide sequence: TGCGCCAGCAGCTTATCAACGGCTAGCTCCTACAATGAGCAGTTCTTC.

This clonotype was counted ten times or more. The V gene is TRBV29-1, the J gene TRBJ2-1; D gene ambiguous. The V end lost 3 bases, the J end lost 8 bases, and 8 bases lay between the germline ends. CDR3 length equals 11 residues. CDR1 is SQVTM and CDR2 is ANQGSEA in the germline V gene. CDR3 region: CSVDYDYEQFF. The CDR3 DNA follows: TGCAGCGTTGATTACGACTATGAGCAGTTCTTC.

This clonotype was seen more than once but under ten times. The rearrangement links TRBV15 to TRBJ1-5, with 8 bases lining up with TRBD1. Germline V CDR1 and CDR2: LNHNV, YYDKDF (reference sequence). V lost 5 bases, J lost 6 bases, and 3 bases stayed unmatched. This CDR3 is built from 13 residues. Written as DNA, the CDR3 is TGTGCCACCAGCGGACAGGGAAGTCAGCCCCAGCATTTT. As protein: CATSGQGSQPQHF.

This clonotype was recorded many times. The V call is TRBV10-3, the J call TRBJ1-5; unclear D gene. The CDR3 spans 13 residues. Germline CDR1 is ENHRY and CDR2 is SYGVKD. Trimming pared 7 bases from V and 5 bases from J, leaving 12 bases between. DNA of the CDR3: TGTGCCATCAATGACCATCGGGATCAGCCCCAGCATTTT. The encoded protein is CAINDHRDQPQHF.

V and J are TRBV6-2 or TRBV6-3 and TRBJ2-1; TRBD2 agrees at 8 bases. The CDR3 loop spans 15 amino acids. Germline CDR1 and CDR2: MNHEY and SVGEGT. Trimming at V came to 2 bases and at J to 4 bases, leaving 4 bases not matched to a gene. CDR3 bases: TGTGCCAGCAGTTACCGCCTAGCGGGTTACAATGAGCAGTTCTTC. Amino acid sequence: CASSYRLAGYNEQFF.

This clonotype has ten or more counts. CDR3 in amino acids: CASSLWDSINEQFF. CDR3 bases: TGCGCCAGCAGCTTGTGGGACAGCATCAATGAGCAGTTCTTC. The rearrangement joins TRBV5-1 to TRBJ2-1; TRBD1 matches 7 bases. The CDR3 is 14 amino acids. J gave up 6 bases and V 1 base, and 4 bases lay outside the gene matches. The germline V gene has CDR1 SGHRS and CDR2 YFSETQ.

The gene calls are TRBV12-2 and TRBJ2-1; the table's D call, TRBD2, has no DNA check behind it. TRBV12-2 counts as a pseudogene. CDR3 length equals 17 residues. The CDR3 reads CASRCGLPYLSYNEQFF. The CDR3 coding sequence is TGTGCAAGTCGCTGCGGACTGCCCTATCTTTCCTACAATGAGCAGTTCTTC.

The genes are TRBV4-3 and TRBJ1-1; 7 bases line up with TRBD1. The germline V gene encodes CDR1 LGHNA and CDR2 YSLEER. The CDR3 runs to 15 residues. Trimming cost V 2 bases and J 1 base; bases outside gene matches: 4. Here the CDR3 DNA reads TGCGCCAGCAGCCAAATCGGGACAGAGAACACTGAAGCTTTCTTT. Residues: CASSQIGTENTEAFF.

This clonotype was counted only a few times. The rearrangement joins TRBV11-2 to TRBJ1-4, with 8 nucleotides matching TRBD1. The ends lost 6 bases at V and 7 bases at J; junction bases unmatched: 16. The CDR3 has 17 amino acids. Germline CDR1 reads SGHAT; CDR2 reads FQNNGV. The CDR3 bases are TGTGCCAGCAGTTCACTAACGGGTGGACAGGGTGGTGAAAAACTGTTTTTT. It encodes CASSSLTGGQGGEKLFF.

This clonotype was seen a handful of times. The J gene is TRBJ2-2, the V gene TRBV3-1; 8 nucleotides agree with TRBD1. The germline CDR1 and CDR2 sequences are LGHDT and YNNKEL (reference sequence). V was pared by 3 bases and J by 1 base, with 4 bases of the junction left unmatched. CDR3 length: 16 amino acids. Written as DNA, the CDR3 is TGTGCCAGCAGCCATCCCGGGACAGGGAACACCGGGGAGCTGTTTTTT. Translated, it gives CASSHPGTGNTGELFF.

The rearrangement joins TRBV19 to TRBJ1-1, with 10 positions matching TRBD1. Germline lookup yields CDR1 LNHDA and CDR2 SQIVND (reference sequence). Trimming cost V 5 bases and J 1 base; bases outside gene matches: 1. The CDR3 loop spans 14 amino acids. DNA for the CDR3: TGTGCCAGTAGTTGGGACAGGGGGAACACTGAAGCTTTCTTT. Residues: CASSWDRGNTEAFF. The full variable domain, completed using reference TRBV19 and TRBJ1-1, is DGGITQSPKYLFRKEGQNVTLSCEQNLNHDAMYWYRQDPGQGLRLIYYSQIVNDFQKGDIAEGYSVSREKKESFPLTVTSAQKNPTAFYLCASSWDRGNTEAFFGQGTRLTVV.

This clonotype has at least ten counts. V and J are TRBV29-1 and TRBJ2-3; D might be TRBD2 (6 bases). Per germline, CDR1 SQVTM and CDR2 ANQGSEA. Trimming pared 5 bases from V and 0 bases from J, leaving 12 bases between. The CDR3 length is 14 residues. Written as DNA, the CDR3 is TGCAGCGTTAGTGCGGGGACTAGCACAGATACGCAGTATTTT. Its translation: CSVSAGTSTDTQYF.